The present TCR beta chain was sequenced within a study of blood T cell repertoires in COVID-19. Sequencing was performed with immunoSEQ multiplex PCR; in TCRdb, only in-frame clones are kept and a portion is missing. The profile shows 100,000 to 150,000 clones, 82% of them singletons. Material: peripheral blood. The receptor comes from a human donor in a cohort sampled during active COVID-19.

CDR3 coding DNA: TGTGCCAGCAGCTGGGGCCCGGGTCTGGGGAACACTGAAGCTTTCTTT. As protein: CASSWGPGLGNTEAFF. This chain connects TRBV7-2 to TRBJ1-1; perhaps TRBD1 as D (5 bases). Per germline, CDR1 SGHTA and CDR2 FQGNSA. V was shortened by 4 bases and J by 1 base, with 16 bases between the two germline ends. The CDR3 runs 16 residues.